A single sample is the source of the 9 T cell receptor beta chains below, sequenced in a study of read filtering for tumor transcriptome and immune sequencing. Molecular barcoded adaptors covering alpha/delta and beta/gamma chains were used on about 0.4 ug RNA. In TCRdb, the reads were re-called with MiXCR into one record per CDR3 protein. Among 75,000 to 95,000 distinct CDR3 sequences, under 25% were seen once, and the ten largest hold over 9.5%. Sequencing was carried out using a population of CD138-negative cells sorted from bone marrow. The receptors shown here come from a donor at least 40 years old with multiple myeloma.

This clonotype was observed at least ten times. The V and J genes are TRBV28 and TRBJ1-4, with 9 nucleotides matching TRBD1. The length of the CDR3 is 17 residues. Germline V lookup: CDR1 MDHEN, CDR2 SYDVKM. V shed 8 bases, J shed 2 bases, and the junction held 12 bases outside the gene matches. CDR3 region: CASFSQGAMGTNEKLFF. In nucleotides, the CDR3 is TGTGCCAGCTTTTCACAGGGGGCGATGGGGACTAATGAAAAACTGTTTTTT.

This clonotype was counted ten times or more. The chain joins TRBV10-1 to TRBJ1-6; no reliable D call. Trimming removed 0 bases from V and 13 bases from J, with 10 bases in between. The CDR3 runs 13 residues. CDR1 and CDR2 from the germline V gene are WNHNN and SYGVQD (reference sequence). CDR3 DNA sequence: TGCGCCAGCAGTGAGTCCCCCTCAAGTCCCCTCCACTTT. This codes for CASSESPSSPLHF.

At least ten counts were recorded for this clonotype. The chain couples TRBV5-1 to TRBJ2-5; D call uncertain. Trimming took off 0 bases at V and 1 base at J, with 13 bases between the two ends. The CDR3 covers 16 residues. The germline V gene encodes CDR1 SGHRS and CDR2 YFSETQ. CDR3 coding DNA: TGCGCCAGCAGCTTGGGACATAACACTCCCCAAGAGACCCAGTACTTC. It encodes CASSLGHNTPQETQYF. The entire variable domain, with the rest obtained from reference TRBV5-1 and TRBJ2-5, is as follows: KAGVTQTPRYLIKTRGQQVTLSCSPISGHRSVSWYQQTPGQGLQFLFEYFSETQRNKGNFPGRFSGRQFSNSRSEMNVSTLELGDSALYLCASSLGHNTPQETQYFGPGTRLLVL.

V and J are TRBV28 and TRBJ1-2; 10 positions agree with TRBD1. Germline V gene sequence: CDR1 MDHEN, CDR2 SYDVKM. The J segment lost 5 bases and the V segment lost 8 bases, leaving 5 bases of the junction unmatched. The CDR3 has 13 residues. The CDR3 loop is CASVLDRGYGYTF. The CDR3 DNA reads TGTGCCAGCGTACTGGACAGGGGGTATGGCTACACCTTC.

J is TRBJ1-5 and V is TRBV28; 7 positions agree with TRBD1. The J segment lost 4 bases and the V segment lost 1 base, leaving 4 bases of the junction unmatched. CDR3 length equals 15 residues. Germline values: CDR1 MDHEN, CDR2 SYDVKM. CDR3 coding DNA: TGTGCCAGCAGTTTATCAGGGGGGGCAAATCAGCCCCAGCATTTT. Translating it yields CASSLSGGANQPQHF.

This clonotype was observed a handful of times. This clone may be a read error of a much larger clone one base away. The chain couples TRBV6-5 to TRBJ1-1; 7 bases match TRBD1. Germline V lookup: CDR1 MNHEY, CDR2 SVGAGI. V lost 8 bases, J lost 8 bases, and 11 bases stayed unmatched. The CDR3 consists of 13 residues. The CDR3 reads CASGPPGGEEAFF. CDR3 sequence (DNA): TGTGCCAGCGGACCCCCAGGGGGTGAGGAAGCTTTCTTT.

This clonotype showed up many times. This chain joins TRBV24-1 and TRBJ1-2; TRBD1 is a possible D gene (5 bases). The CDR3 has 15 residues. Germline CDR1 reads KGHDR; CDR2 reads SFDVKD. Trimming cost V 3 bases and J 8 bases, with 18 bases left between them. CDR3 in DNA: TGTGCCACCAGTGATGGATACAGGTCAACCGGCGGCTACACCTTC. Protein: CATSDGYRSTGGYTF.

This clonotype was recorded many times. J is TRBJ1-1 and V is TRBV7-9; no clear D. Germline V gives CDR1 SEHNR, CDR2 FQNEAQ (reference sequence). V was pared by 0 bases and J by 1 base, with 9 bases between. The CDR3 totals 15 residues. CDR3 DNA: TGTGCCAGCAGCTTAGCCGAGACACAGAACACTGAAGCTTTCTTT. This translates into CASSLAETQNTEAFF.

This clonotype was counted at least ten times. The chain employs TRBV2 and TRBJ2-3; unclear D gene. CDR1 is SNHLY and CDR2 is FYNNEI in the germline V gene. The V gene lost 4 bases and the J gene lost 6 bases, with 17 bases spanning the gap. The CDR3 spans 15 residues. The CDR3 nucleotides are TGTGCCAGCAGTGCCCGGTCTCCGCTTATGGATACGCAGTATTTT. Its protein is CASSARSPLMDTQYF.